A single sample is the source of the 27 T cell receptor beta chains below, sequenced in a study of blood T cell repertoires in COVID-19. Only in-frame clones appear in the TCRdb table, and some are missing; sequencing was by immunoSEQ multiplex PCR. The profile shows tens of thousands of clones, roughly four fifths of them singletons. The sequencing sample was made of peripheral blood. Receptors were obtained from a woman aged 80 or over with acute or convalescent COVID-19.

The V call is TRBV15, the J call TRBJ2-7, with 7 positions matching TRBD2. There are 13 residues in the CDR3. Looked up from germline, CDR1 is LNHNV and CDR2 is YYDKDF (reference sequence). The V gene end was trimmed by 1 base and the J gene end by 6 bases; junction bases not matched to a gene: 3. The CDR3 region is CATSRVGGGEQYF. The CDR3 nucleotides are TGTGCCACCAGCAGAGTTGGGGGGGGCGAGCAGTACTTC.

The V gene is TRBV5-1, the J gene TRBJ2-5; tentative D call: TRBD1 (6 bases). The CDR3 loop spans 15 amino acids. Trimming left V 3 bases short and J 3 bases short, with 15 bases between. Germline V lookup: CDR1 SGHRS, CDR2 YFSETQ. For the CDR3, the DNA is TGCGCCAGCAGCTCCCGGGGTGGGGGCGAAGAGACCCAGTACTTC. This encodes CASSSRGGGEETQYF.

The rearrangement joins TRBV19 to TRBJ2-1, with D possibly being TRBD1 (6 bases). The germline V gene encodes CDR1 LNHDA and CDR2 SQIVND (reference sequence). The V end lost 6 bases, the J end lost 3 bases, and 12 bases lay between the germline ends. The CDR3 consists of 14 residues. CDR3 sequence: CASRGQPSYNEQFF. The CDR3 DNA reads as TGTGCCAGTAGGGGACAACCAAGCTACAATGAGCAGTTCTTC.

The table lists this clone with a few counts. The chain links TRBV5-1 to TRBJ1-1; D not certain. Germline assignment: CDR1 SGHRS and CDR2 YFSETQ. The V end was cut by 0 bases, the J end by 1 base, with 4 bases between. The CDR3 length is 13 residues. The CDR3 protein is CASSLARNTEAFF. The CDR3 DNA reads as TGCGCCAGCAGCTTGGCCAGGAACACTGAAGCTTTCTTT. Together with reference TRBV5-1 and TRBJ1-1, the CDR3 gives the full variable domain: KAGVTQTPRYLIKTRGQQVTLSCSPISGHRSVSWYQQTPGQGLQFLFEYFSETQRNKGNFPGRFSGRQFSNSRSEMNVSTLELGDSALYLCASSLARNTEAFFGQGTRLTVV.

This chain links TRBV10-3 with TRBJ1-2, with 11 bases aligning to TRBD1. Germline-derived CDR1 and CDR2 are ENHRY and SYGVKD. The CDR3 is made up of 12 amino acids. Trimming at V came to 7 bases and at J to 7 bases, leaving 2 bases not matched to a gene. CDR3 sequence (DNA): TGTGCCATCACGGGACAGGGGGTTGGCTACACCTTC. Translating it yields CAITGQGVGYTF.

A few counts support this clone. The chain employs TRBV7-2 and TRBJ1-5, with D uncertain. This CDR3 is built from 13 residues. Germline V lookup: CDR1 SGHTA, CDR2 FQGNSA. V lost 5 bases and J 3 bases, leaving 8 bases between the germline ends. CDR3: CASSTVVNQPQHF. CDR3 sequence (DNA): TGTGCCAGCAGCACGGTGGTCAATCAGCCCCAGCATTTT.

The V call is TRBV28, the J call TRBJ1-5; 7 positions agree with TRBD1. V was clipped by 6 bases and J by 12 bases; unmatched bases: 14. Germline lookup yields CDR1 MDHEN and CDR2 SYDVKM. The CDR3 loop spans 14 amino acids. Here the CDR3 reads CASRQTGPAHFQHF. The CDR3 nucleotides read TGTGCCAGCAGGCAGACAGGGCCGGCCCATTTCCAGCATTTT.

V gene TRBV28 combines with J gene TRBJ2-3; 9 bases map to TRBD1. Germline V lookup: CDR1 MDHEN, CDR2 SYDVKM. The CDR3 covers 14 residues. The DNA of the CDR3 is TGTACTTCAGCGGGACAGGGCTACACAGATACGCAGTATTTT. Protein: CTSAGQGYTDTQYF. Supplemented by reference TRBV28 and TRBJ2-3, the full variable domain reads DVKVTQSSRYLVKRTGEKVFLECVQDMDHENMFWYRQDPGLGLRLIYFSYDVKMKEKGDIPEGYSVSREKKERFSLILESASTNQTSMYLCTSAGQGYTDTQYFGPGTRLTVL.

The CDR3 DNA sequence: TGTGCCAGCAGCGCAACAGGGGGCCTTGGAAACACCATATATTTT. Translated, it gives CASSATGGLGNTIYF. This sequence joins TRBV9 and TRBJ1-3; 9 nucleotides align to TRBD1. After removal of 3 bases from V and 3 bases from J, the junction contained 4 bases not matched to a gene. The CDR3 sequence is 15 residues long. CDR1 is SGDLS and CDR2 is YYNGEE in the germline V gene.

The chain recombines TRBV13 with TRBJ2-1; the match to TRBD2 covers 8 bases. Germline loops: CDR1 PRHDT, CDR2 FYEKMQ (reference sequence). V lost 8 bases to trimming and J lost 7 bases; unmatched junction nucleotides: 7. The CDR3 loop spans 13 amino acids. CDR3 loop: CASSPTSENEQFF. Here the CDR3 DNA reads TGTGCCAGCTCCCCGACTAGCGAGAATGAGCAGTTCTTC.

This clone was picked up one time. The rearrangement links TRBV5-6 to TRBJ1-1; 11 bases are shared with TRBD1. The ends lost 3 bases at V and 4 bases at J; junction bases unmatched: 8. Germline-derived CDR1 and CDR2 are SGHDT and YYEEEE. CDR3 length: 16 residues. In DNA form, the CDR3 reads TGTGCCAGCAGCTGGGGCGGACAGGGGGCGAGCACTGAAGCTTTCTTT. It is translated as CASSWGGQGASTEAFF.

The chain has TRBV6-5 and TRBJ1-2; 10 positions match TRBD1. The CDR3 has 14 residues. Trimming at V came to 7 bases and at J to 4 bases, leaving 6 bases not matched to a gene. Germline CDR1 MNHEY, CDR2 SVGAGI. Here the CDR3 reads CASTQTGGLYGYTF. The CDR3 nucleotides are TGTGCCAGCACTCAGACAGGGGGCCTCTATGGCTACACCTTC.

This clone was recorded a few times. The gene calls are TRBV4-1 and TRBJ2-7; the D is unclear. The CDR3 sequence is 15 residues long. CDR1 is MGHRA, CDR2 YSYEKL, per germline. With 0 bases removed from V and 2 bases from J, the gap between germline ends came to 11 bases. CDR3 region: CASSQDFPLTYEQYF. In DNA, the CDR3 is TGCGCCAGCAGCCAAGATTTCCCCTTAACCTACGAGCAGTACTTC.

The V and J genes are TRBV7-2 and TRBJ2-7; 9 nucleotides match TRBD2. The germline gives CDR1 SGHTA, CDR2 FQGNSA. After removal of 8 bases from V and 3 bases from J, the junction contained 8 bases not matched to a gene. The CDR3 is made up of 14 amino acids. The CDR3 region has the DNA TGTGCCAGCCTTTTGACTAGCGGAGTCTACGAGCAGTACTTC. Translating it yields CASLLTSGVYEQYF.

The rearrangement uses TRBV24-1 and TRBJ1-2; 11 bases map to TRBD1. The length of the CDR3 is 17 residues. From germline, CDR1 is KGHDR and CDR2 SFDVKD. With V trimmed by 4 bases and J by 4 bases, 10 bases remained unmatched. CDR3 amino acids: CATSELDRGRGLYGYTF. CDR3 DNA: TGTGCCACCAGTGAACTGGACAGGGGGCGCGGGCTCTATGGCTACACCTTC.

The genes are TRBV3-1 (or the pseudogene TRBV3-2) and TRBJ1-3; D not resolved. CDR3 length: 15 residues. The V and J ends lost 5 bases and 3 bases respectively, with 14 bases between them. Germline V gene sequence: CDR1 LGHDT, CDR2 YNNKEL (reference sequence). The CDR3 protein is CASSDPGVIGNTIYF. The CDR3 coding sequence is TGTGCCAGCAGCGACCCCGGGGTTATTGGAAACACCATATATTTT.

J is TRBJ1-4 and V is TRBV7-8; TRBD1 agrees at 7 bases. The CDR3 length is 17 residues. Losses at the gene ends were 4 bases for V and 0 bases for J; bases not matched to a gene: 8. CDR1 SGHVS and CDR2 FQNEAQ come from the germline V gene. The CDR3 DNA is TGTGCCAGCAGCTCCAGACAGGGTGGTGCAACTAATGAAAAACTGTTTTTT. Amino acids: CASSSRQGGATNEKLFF.

The CDR3 nucleotides read TGCGCCAGCAGCTTGGGACGGACTAACAATGAGCAGTTCTTC. This codes for CASSLGRTNNEQFF. J is TRBJ2-1 and V is TRBV5-1; tentatively, D is TRBD2 (6 bases). Trimming took 0 bases from V and 5 from J, leaving 9 bases between them. CDR1 SGHRS and CDR2 YFSETQ come from the germline V gene. This CDR3 region has 14 residues.

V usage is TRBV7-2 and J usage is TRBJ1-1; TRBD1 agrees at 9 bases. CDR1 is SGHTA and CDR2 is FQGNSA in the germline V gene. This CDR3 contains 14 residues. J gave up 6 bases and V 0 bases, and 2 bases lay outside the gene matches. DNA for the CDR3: TGTGCCAGCAGCTTAGCACAGGGGGCCCCTGAAGCTTTCTTT. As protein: CASSLAQGAPEAFF.

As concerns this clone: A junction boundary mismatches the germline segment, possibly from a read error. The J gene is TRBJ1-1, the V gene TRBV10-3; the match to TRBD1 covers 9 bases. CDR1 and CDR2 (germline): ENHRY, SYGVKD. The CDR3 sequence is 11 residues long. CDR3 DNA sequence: TGTGCCATCAGTGAGGGGACAGGGCCCATCTTT. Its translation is CAISEGTGPIF.

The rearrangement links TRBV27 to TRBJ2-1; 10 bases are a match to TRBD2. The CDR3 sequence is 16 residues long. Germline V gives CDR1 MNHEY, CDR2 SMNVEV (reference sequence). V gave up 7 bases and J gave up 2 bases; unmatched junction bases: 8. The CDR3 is CASKWTLAGAYNEQFF. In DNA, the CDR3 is TGTGCCAGCAAGTGGACCCTAGCGGGGGCCTACAATGAGCAGTTCTTC.

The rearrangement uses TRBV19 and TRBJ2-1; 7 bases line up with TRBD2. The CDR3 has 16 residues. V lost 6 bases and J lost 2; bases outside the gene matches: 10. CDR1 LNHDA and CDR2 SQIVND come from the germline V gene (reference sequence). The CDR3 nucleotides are TGTGCCAGTAGAAAGGAATCCGGACTAGCCTACAATGAGCAGTTCTTC. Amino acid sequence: CASRKESGLAYNEQFF.

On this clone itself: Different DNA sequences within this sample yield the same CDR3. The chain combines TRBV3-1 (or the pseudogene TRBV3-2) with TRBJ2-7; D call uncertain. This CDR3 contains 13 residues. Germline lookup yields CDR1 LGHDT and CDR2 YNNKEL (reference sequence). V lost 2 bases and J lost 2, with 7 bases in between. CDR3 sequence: CASSQNGPYEQYF. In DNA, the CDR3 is TGTGCCAGCAGCCAAAACGGTCCCTACGAGCAGTACTTC.

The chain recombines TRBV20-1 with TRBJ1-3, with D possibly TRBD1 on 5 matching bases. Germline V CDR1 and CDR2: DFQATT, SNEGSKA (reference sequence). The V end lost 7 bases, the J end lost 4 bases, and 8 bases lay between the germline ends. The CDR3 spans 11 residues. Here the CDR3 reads CSVRGGNTIYF. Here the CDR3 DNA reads TGCAGTGTCCGGGGGGGAAACACCATATATTTT.

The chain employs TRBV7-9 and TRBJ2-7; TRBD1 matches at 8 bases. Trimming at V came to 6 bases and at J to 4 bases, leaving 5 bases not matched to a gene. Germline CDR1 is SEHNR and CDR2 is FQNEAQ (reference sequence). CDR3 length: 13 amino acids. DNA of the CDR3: TGTGCCAGCAGTGAACAGGGGGATTACGAGCAGTACTTC. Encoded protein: CASSEQGDYEQYF.

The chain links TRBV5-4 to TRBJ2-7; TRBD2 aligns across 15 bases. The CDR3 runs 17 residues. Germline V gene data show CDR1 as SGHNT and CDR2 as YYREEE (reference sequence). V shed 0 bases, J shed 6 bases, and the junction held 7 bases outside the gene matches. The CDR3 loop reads CASSLGGLAGGRGEQYF. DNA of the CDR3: TGTGCCAGCAGCTTGGGGGGACTAGCGGGAGGACGGGGCGAGCAGTACTTC.

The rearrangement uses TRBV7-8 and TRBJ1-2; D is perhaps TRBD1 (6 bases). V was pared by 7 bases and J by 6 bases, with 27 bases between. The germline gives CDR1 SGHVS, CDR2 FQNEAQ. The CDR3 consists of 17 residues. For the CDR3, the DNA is TGTGCCAGCACCGAAGTGGGGCGACAGGCAAATATCGATGGCTACACCTTC. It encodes CASTEVGRQANIDGYTF.